Listed below are T cell receptor beta chains from one sample, sequenced in a study of Graves' ophthalmopathy and Graves' hyperthyroidism. TCRdb recomputed calls from the multiplex PCR reads with MiXCR, one row per CDR3 protein. The data contain approximately 150,000 distinct CDR3 sequences, approximately 40% of them singletons. Sequenced sample: peripheral blood. The receptors come from a man in his thirties or forties with Graves' ophthalmopathy. Each CDR3 is given with its conserved first and last residue. D genes are given only for firm matches. Some rows have no size entry. The others give once, few or many, or a class for an expanded clone.

cdr3_length: 15
d_call: .
v_call: TRBV24-1
j_call: TRBJ2-5
clone_size: .
cdr3_nt: TGTGCCACCAGTCCCGGAGCGGGCCGACAAGAGACCCAGTACTTC
cdr3_aa: CATSPGAGRQETQYF

cdr3_length: 15
d_call: TRBD1
v_call: TRBV12-3/TRBV12-4
j_call: TRBJ2-2
clone_size: many
cdr3_nt: TGTGCCAGCAGTTTCAGGGGGCTAAACACCGGGGAGCTGTTTTTT
cdr3_aa: CASSFRGLNTGELFF

cdr3_length: 12
d_call: TRBD1
v_call: TRBV10-3
j_call: TRBJ2-7
clone_size: many
cdr3_nt: TGTGCCCAAGGACAGGGCATGGGCGAGCAGTACTTC
cdr3_aa: CAQGQGMGEQYF

cdr3_length: 12
d_call: .
v_call: TRBV28
j_call: TRBJ2-3
clone_size: many
cdr3_nt: TGTGCCAGCACCCAGGACGCAGATACGCAGTATTTT
cdr3_aa: CASTQDADTQYF

cdr3_length: 15
d_call: TRBD1
v_call: TRBV6-5
j_call: TRBJ1-2
clone_size: medium-sized
cdr3_nt: TGTGCCAGCAGTTACCCGCAAACAGGGGGCGACGGCTACACCTTC
cdr3_aa: CASSYPQTGGDGYTF

cdr3_length: 16
d_call: TRBD2
v_call: TRBV28
j_call: TRBJ2-7
clone_size: few
cdr3_nt: TGTGCCAGCAGCCGCCCCGGGACTACTCTCCTTTACGAGCAGTACTTC
cdr3_aa: CASSRPGTTLLYEQYF

cdr3_length: 14
d_call: .
v_call: TRBV6-2/TRBV6-3
j_call: TRBJ1-1
clone_size: many
cdr3_nt: TGTGCCAGCAGTTACCGGGGCCTGAACACTGAAGCTTTCTTT
cdr3_aa: CASSYRGLNTEAFF

cdr3_length: 15
d_call: TRBD1
v_call: TRBV12-3/TRBV12-4
j_call: TRBJ1-5
clone_size: .
cdr3_nt: TGTGCCAGCAGTTTTGACAGGGGAAGGGGTCAGCCCCAGCATTTT
cdr3_aa: CASSFDRGRGQPQHF

cdr3_length: 16
d_call: .
v_call: TRBV6-2/TRBV6-3
j_call: TRBJ2-6
clone_size: many
cdr3_nt: TGTGCCAGCAGCGGTATTCCTAGCTCTGGGGCCAACGTCCTGACTTTC
cdr3_aa: CASSGIPSSGANVLTF

cdr3_length: 15
d_call: TRBD2
v_call: TRBV12-3/TRBV12-4
j_call: TRBJ2-5
clone_size: many
cdr3_nt: TGTGCCAGCAGTTTAGGGAGCGGGAGAGGAGAGACCCAGTACTTC
cdr3_aa: CASSLGSGRGETQYF

cdr3_length: 12
d_call: .
v_call: TRBV7-2
j_call: TRBJ1-2
clone_size: .
cdr3_nt: TGTGCCAGCAGCTCCTACAGAGGCGGCTACACCTTC
cdr3_aa: CASSSYRGGYTF

cdr3_length: 16
d_call: TRBD2
v_call: TRBV20-1
j_call: TRBJ2-7
clone_size: many
cdr3_nt: TGCAGTGCTAGAGATGGACTAGCGGGAGGTCCCTACGAGCAGTACTTC
cdr3_aa: CSARDGLAGGPYEQYF

cdr3_length: 15
d_call: TRBD1
v_call: TRBV29-1
j_call: TRBJ1-2
clone_size: many
cdr3_nt: TGCAGCGTTGAGGACCAGGGGGTGGCTAACTATGGCTACACCTTC
cdr3_aa: CSVEDQGVANYGYTF

cdr3_length: 13
d_call: .
v_call: TRBV2
j_call: TRBJ1-2
clone_size: .
cdr3_nt: TGTGCCAGCAGACTGGACAGCGGCTATGGCTACACCTTC
cdr3_aa: CASRLDSGYGYTF

cdr3_length: 15
d_call: .
v_call: TRBV28
j_call: TRBJ2-6
clone_size: many
cdr3_nt: TGTGCCAGCAGTTCCGTTAGCTCTGGGGCCAACGTCCTGACTTTC
cdr3_aa: CASSSVSSGANVLTF

cdr3_length: 13
d_call: .
v_call: TRBV28
j_call: TRBJ2-5
clone_size: many
cdr3_nt: TGTGCCAGCATAGTTCGGGGGCAAGAGACCCAGTACTTC
cdr3_aa: CASIVRGQETQYF

cdr3_length: 14
d_call: .
v_call: TRBV28
j_call: TRBJ1-1
clone_size: many
cdr3_nt: TGTGCCAGCAGGCCCCTCAACTGGCGGACTGAAGCTTTCTTT
cdr3_aa: CASRPLNWRTEAFF

cdr3_length: 15
d_call: TRBD1
v_call: TRBV11-1
j_call: TRBJ1-2
clone_size: many
cdr3_nt: TGTGCCAGCAGCCCTGCCGGGACAGGGTATTATGGCTACACCTTC
cdr3_aa: CASSPAGTGYYGYTF

cdr3_length: 15
d_call: TRBD1
v_call: TRBV6-5
j_call: TRBJ2-7
clone_size: many
cdr3_nt: TGTGCCAGCAGTCTGACAGGGGAAGGGTCCTACGAGCAGTACTTC
cdr3_aa: CASSLTGEGSYEQYF

cdr3_length: 17
d_call: .
v_call: TRBV11-1
j_call: TRBJ1-5
clone_size: .
cdr3_nt: TGTGCCAGCAGCTTAGCGGGTGGGCAGGGGTTCAATCAGCCCCAGCATTTT
cdr3_aa: CASSLAGGQGFNQPQHF

cdr3_length: 14
d_call: TRBD2
v_call: TRBV12-3/TRBV12-4
j_call: TRBJ2-2
clone_size: many
cdr3_nt: TGTGCCAGCAGTAGCGGGAGTTGGTCCGGGGAGCTGTTTTTT
cdr3_aa: CASSSGSWSGELFF

cdr3_length: 12
d_call: TRBD1
v_call: TRBV20-1
j_call: TRBJ1-1
clone_size: many
cdr3_nt: TGCAGTGCTCCGGGACAGGTCACTGAAGCTTTCTTT
cdr3_aa: CSAPGQVTEAFF

cdr3_length: 14
d_call: TRBD1
v_call: TRBV29-1
j_call: TRBJ1-2
clone_size: many
cdr3_nt: TGCAGCGTTCGGACAGGACAGGGAGAGCTTCCCTACACCTTC
cdr3_aa: CSVRTGQGELPYTF

cdr3_length: 16
d_call: TRBD2
v_call: TRBV11-2
j_call: TRBJ2-7
clone_size: many
cdr3_nt: TGTGCCAGCAGCTTAAGGATGTCGGGGGGAGGGAGCGAGCAGTACTTC
cdr3_aa: CASSLRMSGGGSEQYF

cdr3_length: 16
d_call: TRBD2
v_call: TRBV7-2
j_call: TRBJ2-2
clone_size: many
cdr3_nt: TGTGCCAGCAGCCCTTCAGGGACTAGCGGCACCGGGGAGCTGTTTTTT
cdr3_aa: CASSPSGTSGTGELFF

cdr3_length: 15
d_call: TRBD1
v_call: TRBV7-3
j_call: TRBJ2-5
clone_size: .
cdr3_nt: TGTGCCAGCAGCTTCCCCGGGACAGGGGACGAGACCCAGTACTTC
cdr3_aa: CASSFPGTGDETQYF

cdr3_length: 12
d_call: .
v_call: TRBV6-2/TRBV6-3
j_call: TRBJ2-5
clone_size: .
cdr3_nt: TGTGCCAGCAGGTCATCCGCCGAGACCCAGTACTTC
cdr3_aa: CASRSSAETQYF

cdr3_length: 12
d_call: .
v_call: TRBV30
j_call: TRBJ1-1
clone_size: many
cdr3_nt: TGTGCCTGGAGTTGGCTGAACACTGAAGCTTTCTTT
cdr3_aa: CAWSWLNTEAFF

cdr3_length: 15
d_call: .
v_call: TRBV6-2/TRBV6-3
j_call: TRBJ2-7
clone_size: .
cdr3_nt: TGTGCCAGCAGGCCGACTATCGGGAACGCCTACGAGCAGTACTTC
cdr3_aa: CASRPTIGNAYEQYF

cdr3_length: 13
d_call: TRBD1
v_call: TRBV12-3/TRBV12-4
j_call: TRBJ2-2
clone_size: few
cdr3_nt: TGTGCCAGCAGCTCCAGGGGGACCGGGGAGCTGTTTTTT
cdr3_aa: CASSSRGTGELFF

cdr3_length: 16
d_call: .
v_call: TRBV28
j_call: TRBJ2-2
clone_size: many
cdr3_nt: TGTGCCAGCAGTTTACCCCAGGGTTTACTGGCCGGGGAGCTGTTTTTT
cdr3_aa: CASSLPQGLLAGELFF

cdr3_length: 15
d_call: TRBD2
v_call: TRBV12-3/TRBV12-4
j_call: TRBJ2-7
clone_size: many
cdr3_nt: TGTGCCAGCAGTTCCCGACTAGCGGGGACACGAGAGCAGTACTTC
cdr3_aa: CASSSRLAGTREQYF

cdr3_length: 16
d_call: .
v_call: TRBV6-5
j_call: TRBJ2-6
clone_size: many
cdr3_nt: TGTGCCAGCAGTTACTCCCCAGGGACTGGGGCCAACGTCCTGACTTTC
cdr3_aa: CASSYSPGTGANVLTF

cdr3_length: 12
d_call: .
v_call: TRBV24-1
j_call: TRBJ2-2
clone_size: many
cdr3_nt: TGTGCCACCAGTGATTTCACCGGGGAGCTGTTTTTT
cdr3_aa: CATSDFTGELFF

cdr3_length: 14
d_call: .
v_call: TRBV6-5
j_call: TRBJ2-7
clone_size: many
cdr3_nt: TGTGCCAGCCTAGGGGGGCAAGACGAGTACGAGCAGTACTTC
cdr3_aa: CASLGGQDEYEQYF

cdr3_length: 15
d_call: .
v_call: TRBV7-2
j_call: TRBJ2-5
clone_size: .
cdr3_nt: TGTGCCAGCAGCTTAGCGCCGAGGGCTGGTCAGACCCAGTACTTC
cdr3_aa: CASSLAPRAGQTQYF

cdr3_length: 12
d_call: .
v_call: TRBV6-4
j_call: TRBJ1-1
clone_size: .
cdr3_nt: TGTGCCAGCAGTGATTGGAAGGGTGTTGCTTTCTTT
cdr3_aa: CASSDWKGVAFF

cdr3_length: 14
d_call: .
v_call: TRBV19
j_call: TRBJ2-7
clone_size: many
cdr3_nt: TGTGCCAGTAGCCCCAGCCACCGACTCTACGAGCAGTACTTC
cdr3_aa: CASSPSHRLYEQYF

cdr3_length: 14
d_call: TRBD1
v_call: TRBV20-1
j_call: TRBJ2-7
clone_size: many
cdr3_nt: TGCAGTGCTAGCTCGGACAGGGGCCTTTACGAGCAGTACTTC
cdr3_aa: CSASSDRGLYEQYF

cdr3_length: 16
d_call: TRBD1
v_call: TRBV28
j_call: TRBJ1-5
clone_size: .
cdr3_nt: TGTGCCAGCAGTCCAAAGACAGGGTGGGACAATCAGCCCCAGCATTTT
cdr3_aa: CASSPKTGWDNQPQHF

cdr3_length: 14
d_call: .
v_call: TRBV2
j_call: TRBJ1-5
clone_size: .
cdr3_nt: TGTGCCAGCAAACCAGCGATTAGCAATCAGCCCCAGCATTTT
cdr3_aa: CASKPAISNQPQHF